Below, 7 T cell receptor beta chains from the same sample are listed, as sequenced in a study of blood T cell repertoires in COVID-19 (dated by TCRdb to the early 2020s). Library preparation employed the immunoSEQ multiplex PCR assay. TCRdb provides this immuneACCESS table in a form limited to in-frame rearrangements. Some clones are lacking; in checked studies, under half of them reflect an unresolved V gene, and why the rest are absent is not known. The sample yields 390,000 or so clones; 70% to 90% were counted once. The ten largest clones take up more than 1.4% of the sample. The specimen was peripheral blood. Every receptor here comes from a young woman with active or convalescent COVID-19.

The V and J genes are TRBV6-6 and TRBJ2-7, with a weak D call TRBD2 (6 bases). The V end lost 6 bases, the J end lost 0 bases, and 12 bases lay between the germline ends. This CDR3 contains 14 residues. Germline V gene sequence: CDR1 MNHNY, CDR2 SVGAGI (reference sequence). The CDR3 sequence: CASSWGESSYEQYF. CDR3 sequence (DNA): TGTGCCAGCAGCTGGGGGGAGAGCTCCTACGAGCAGTACTTC.

The CDR3 nucleotides are TGTGCCAGTAGTATTGGTGGACAGGGAGGCTTGGGAAAGACCCAGTACTTC. Protein: CASSIGGQGGLGKTQYF. The chain couples TRBV19 to TRBJ2-5; 8 bases match TRBD1. Per germline, CDR1 LNHDA and CDR2 SQIVND (reference sequence). The CDR3 consists of 17 residues. V gave up 3 bases and J gave up 6 bases; unmatched junction bases: 15.

The chain uses TRBV5-1 and TRBJ2-1, with 9 bases matching TRBD1. The CDR3 spans 16 residues. Germline values: CDR1 SGHRS, CDR2 YFSETQ. Trimming took 3 bases from V and 1 from J; bases not matched to a gene: 5. CDR3 DNA sequence: TGCGCCAGCAGCTCTGGAGGGACAGGGTCCTACAATGAGCAGTTCTTC. Translated, it gives CASSSGGTGSYNEQFF.

The chain joins TRBV28 to TRBJ2-3; possibly TRBD2 for D (6 bases). The CDR3 totals 17 residues. Germline V gene data show CDR1 as MDHEN and CDR2 as SYDVKM. The ends were cut back, 2 bases at V and 3 bases at J, with 18 bases in the middle. The CDR3 spells CASSLVTVGRETDTQYF. Here the CDR3 DNA reads TGTGCCAGCAGTTTAGTTACGGTCGGGAGAGAGACAGATACGCAGTATTTT.

This chain connects TRBV3-1 (or the pseudogene TRBV3-2) to TRBJ2-4, with a tentative D call TRBD1 (5 bases). The CDR3 has 14 residues. V lost 1 base, J lost 5 bases, and 9 bases lay in between. Germline V gene lookup returns CDR1 LGHDT and CDR2 YNNKEL (reference sequence). CDR3 region: CASSQAGYENIQYF. The CDR3 DNA sequence: TGTGCCAGCAGCCAAGCAGGGTATGAAAACATTCAGTACTTC.

The chain links TRBV5-1 to TRBJ2-2; 9 bases align to TRBD1. This CDR3 spans 17 amino acids. Per the germline V gene, CDR1 is SGHRS and CDR2 is YFSETQ. V was clipped by 1 base and J by 0 bases; unmatched bases: 4. The CDR3 protein is CASSLYRDRANTGELFF. The CDR3 DNA follows: TGCGCCAGCAGCTTGTACCGGGACAGGGCGAACACCGGGGAGCTGTTTTTT. Complete variable domain (other parts from reference TRBV5-1 and TRBJ2-2): KAGVTQTPRYLIKTRGQQVTLSCSPISGHRSVSWYQQTPGQGLQFLFEYFSETQRNKGNFPGRFSGRQFSNSRSEMNVSTLELGDSALYLCASSLYRDRANTGELFFGEGSRLTVL.

V gene TRBV4-2 combines with J gene TRBJ1-4, with D tentatively TRBD1 (5 bases). This CDR3 is 15 amino acids long. Trimming pared 0 bases from V and 7 bases from J, leaving 12 bases between. The germline gives CDR1 LGHNA, CDR2 YNFKEQ. CDR3 in amino acids: CASSQDRGGTEKLFF. CDR3 DNA: TGTGCCAGCAGCCAAGACCGCGGGGGAACTGAAAAACTGTTTTTT.